One and the same sample provided the 26 T cell receptor beta chains below, sequenced in a study of T cell responses to AZD1222 COVID-19 vaccine. TCRdb keeps only in-frame clones here, not all; method: immunoSEQ multiplex PCR. The sample contains roughly 150,000 clones, roughly nine tenths of which appear only once. The sequenced sample was peripheral blood, obtained 28 days after the second AZD1222 dose. The receptors were sampled from an adult who received the AZD1222 COVID-19 vaccine.

This clone was counted between two and nine times. V gene TRBV15 combines with J gene TRBJ2-7, with 12 nucleotides matching TRBD2. CDR3 length equals 18 residues. V gave up 5 bases and J gave up 0 bases; unmatched junction bases: 11. CDR1 LNHNV and CDR2 YYDKDF come from the germline V gene (reference sequence). The CDR3 DNA sequence: TGTGCCACCAGCCGAAGACCCTTGGGACTAGCGGGCTCCTACGAGCAGTACTTC. Protein product: CATSRRPLGLAGSYEQYF.

The chain links TRBV2 to TRBJ1-5, with no clear D. Germline CDR1 SNHLY, CDR2 FYNNEI. The CDR3 loop spans 13 amino acids. V was trimmed by 6 bases and J by 9 bases, leaving 15 bases between them. The CDR3 sequence: CASRAAASGPQHF. The CDR3 DNA is TGTGCCAGCAGGGCAGCCGCGTCGGGGCCCCAGCATTTT.

J is TRBJ1-3 and V is TRBV7-6; 9 positions match TRBD1. With V trimmed by 2 bases and J by 4 bases, 9 bases remained unmatched. Germline loops: CDR1 SGHVS, CDR2 FNYEAQ. This CDR3 has 17 residues. CDR3 sequence: CASSLKGRDREGNTIYF. The DNA for the CDR3 is TGTGCCAGCAGCTTAAAGGGACGGGACAGGGAAGGAAACACCATATATTTT. The whole variable domain, filled in from reference TRBV7-6 and TRBJ1-3, reads GAGVSQSPRYKVTKRGQDVALRCDPISGHVSLYWYRQALGQGPEFLTYFNYEAQQDKSGLPNDRFSAERPEGSISTLTIQRTEQRDSAMYRCASSLKGRDREGNTIYFGEGSWLTVV.

J is TRBJ1-1 and V is TRBV25-1; D ambiguous. Trimming cost V 7 bases and J 1 base, with 10 bases left between them. The CDR3 covers 13 residues. The germline CDR1 and CDR2 sequences are MGHDK and SYGVNS. CDR3: CASMKYQNTEAFF. Written as DNA, the CDR3 is TGTGCCAGCATGAAGTACCAGAACACTGAAGCTTTCTTT.

J is TRBJ1-1 and V is TRBV28; TRBD1 aligns across 10 bases. The CDR3 contains 17 residues. Germline CDR1 and CDR2: MDHEN and SYDVKM. After removal of 5 bases from V and 6 bases from J, the junction contained 15 bases not matched to a gene. CDR3 loop: CASSPSGTGDFFAEAFF. As DNA, the CDR3 is TGTGCCAGCAGTCCCTCCGGGACAGGGGATTTTTTCGCTGAAGCTTTCTTT.

The CDR3 here is CASSPSNSPLHF. The CDR3 bases are TGTGCCAGCAGTCCTTCAAATTCACCCCTCCACTTT. The V and J genes are TRBV28 and TRBJ1-6; D not certain. The CDR3 totals 12 residues. Trimming took 5 bases from V and 7 from J, leaving 6 bases between them. Germline lookup yields CDR1 MDHEN and CDR2 SYDVKM.

In this sample, this clone turned up once. The chain has TRBV9 and TRBJ2-7; 13 bases are shared with TRBD2. With 4 bases clipped from V and 7 bases from J, the junction kept 5 bases outside the gene matches. Germline V lookup: CDR1 SGDLS, CDR2 YYNGEE. CDR3 length: 14 residues. The CDR3 here is CASSPGLAGSEQYF. Here the CDR3 DNA reads TGTGCCAGCAGCCCGGGACTAGCGGGGAGTGAGCAGTACTTC.

The chain joins TRBV25-1 to TRBJ2-6; D may be TRBD1 (6 bases). Between the trimmed V and J ends, which lost 4 bases and 1 base, there was a span of 17 bases. The CDR3 loop spans 18 amino acids. Germline CDR1 and CDR2: MGHDK and SYGVNS. The CDR3 DNA is TGTGCCAGCAGTGGGCATGCGAGGGGGTATTCTGGGGCCAACGTCCTGACTTTC. Encoded protein: CASSGHARGYSGANVLTF.

The chain has TRBV6-5 and TRBJ1-2; no firm D call. The CDR3 runs 12 residues. CDR1 is MNHEY and CDR2 is SVGAGI in the germline V gene. Trimming took 7 bases from V and 4 from J, leaving 10 bases between them. CDR3 DNA sequence: TGTGCCAGCACCCACACGGCCTATGGCTACACCTTC. Its translation: CASTHTAYGYTF.

The chain carries TRBV5-6 and TRBJ1-2; unclear D gene. CDR3 length: 13 amino acids. Germline assignment: CDR1 SGHDT and CDR2 YYEEEE. Trimming took 1 base from V and 4 from J, leaving 8 bases between them. The CDR3 spells CASSLRQLYGYTF. The CDR3 nucleotides read TGTGCCAGCAGCTTGAGGCAGCTCTATGGCTACACCTTC.

This chain links TRBV11-3 with TRBJ1-6; no definite D call. The CDR3 length is 14 residues. The V end was cut by 6 bases, the J end by 8 bases, with 14 bases between. Looked up from germline, CDR1 is SGHNT and CDR2 is YENEEA. This CDR3 is CASSAGQTDSPLHF. CDR3 DNA sequence: TGTGCCAGCAGTGCCGGTCAGACCGATTCACCCCTCCACTTT.

The chain uses TRBV14 and TRBJ1-6; 9 bases map to TRBD1. V lost 4 bases and J lost 11; bases outside the gene matches: 9. This CDR3 region has 15 residues. Germline V CDR1 and CDR2: SGHDN, FVKESK. CDR3 coding DNA: TGTGCCAGCAGCCCGACGGGACAGGGAATAACACCCCTCCACTTT. Residues: CASSPTGQGITPLHF.

The chain recombines TRBV6-5 with TRBJ1-3, with TRBD1 matching 7 bases. Germline CDR1 is MNHEY and CDR2 is SVGAGI. After removal of 6 bases from V and 4 bases from J, the junction contained 3 bases not matched to a gene. The CDR3 totals 13 residues. CDR3 in amino acids: CASRGTVGNTIYF. CDR3 coding DNA: TGTGCCAGCAGGGGGACAGTCGGAAACACCATATATTTT.

This clone has a single count. This chain connects TRBV27 to TRBJ2-1, with TRBD2 matching over 9 bases. The V and J ends lost 5 bases and 6 bases, in that order; junction bases with no gene match: 5. The CDR3 covers 14 residues. In germline, CDR1 is MNHEY, CDR2 SMNVEV (reference sequence). Here the CDR3 DNA reads TGTGCCAGCAGTCACCAGGGACTAGCCAATGAGCAGTTCTTC. It specifies CASSHQGLANEQFF.

This clone was detected only once. The V call is TRBV4-3, the J call TRBJ2-7; D is perhaps TRBD1 or TRBD2 (5 bases each). Germline V gene lookup returns CDR1 LGHNA and CDR2 YSLEER. The germline V and J ends were trimmed by 6 bases and 0 bases, with 15 bases remaining between them. CDR3 length: 15 amino acids. The CDR3 bases are TGCGCCAGCAGTCCGCTTTGGGGGAGCTCCTACGAGCAGTACTTC. It encodes CASSPLWGSSYEQYF.

This chain connects TRBV13 to TRBJ1-4; 7 bases agree with TRBD1. CDR1 PRHDT and CDR2 FYEKMQ come from the germline V gene (reference sequence). V trimming: 6 bases; J trimming: 7 bases; junction bases outside the gene matches: 8. CDR3 length: 14 residues. CDR3 bases: TGTGCCAGCAGTCGACAGGGATCAGGTGAAAAACTGTTTTTT. Its translation: CASSRQGSGEKLFF.

The rearrangement links TRBV3-1 (or the pseudogene TRBV3-2) to TRBJ1-6, with 8 bases identical to TRBD1. Looked up from germline, CDR1 is LGHDT and CDR2 is YNNKEL (reference sequence). This CDR3 is built from 17 residues. Trimming took 4 bases from V and 6 from J; bases not matched to a gene: 11. The CDR3 DNA follows: TGTGCCAGCAGCCCCTGGACAGGGCGCGGGGGTAATTCACCCCTCCACTTT. Translating it yields CASSPWTGRGGNSPLHF.

V is TRBV7-9 and J is TRBJ2-5; the D gene could be TRBD1 or TRBD2 (5 bases each). Trimming left V 11 bases short and J 2 bases short, with 12 bases between. Germline V gene data show CDR1 as SEHNR and CDR2 as FQNEAQ (reference sequence). The CDR3 extends over 12 amino acids. This chain's CDR3 is CALGTEQETQYF. DNA of the CDR3: TGTGCCCTCGGGACCGAGCAAGAGACCCAGTACTTC. The full variable domain, rest sourced from reference TRBV7-9 and TRBJ2-5, is DTGVSQNPRHKITKRGQNVTFRCDPISEHNRLYWYRQTLGQGPEFLTYFQNEAQLEKSRLLSDRFSAERPKGSFSTLEIQRTEQGDSAMYLCALGTEQETQYFGPGTRLLVL.

At least ten counts were recorded for this clone. The J gene is TRBJ1-1, the V gene TRBV5-6; TRBD1 matches 7 bases. Germline lookup yields CDR1 SGHDT and CDR2 YYEEEE. After removal of 3 bases from V and 4 bases from J, the junction contained 3 bases not matched to a gene. The CDR3 extends over 13 amino acids. In DNA, the CDR3 is TGTGCCAGCAGCTCCCAGGGGGGCACTGAAGCTTTCTTT. As protein: CASSSQGGTEAFF. The full variable domain, completed using reference TRBV5-6 and TRBJ1-1, is DAGVTQSPTHLIKTRGQQVTLRCSPKSGHDTVSWYQQALGQGPQFIFQYYEEEERQRGNFPDRFSGHQFPNYSSELNVNALLLGDSALYLCASSSQGGTEAFFGQGTRLTVV.

The chain recombines TRBV4-1 with TRBJ1-5; 12 bases are a match to TRBD1. CDR3 length: 17 residues. Germline CDR1 and CDR2: MGHRA and YSYEKL. With 1 base clipped from V and 4 bases from J, the junction kept 5 bases outside the gene matches. DNA for the CDR3: TGCGCCAGCAGCCAAGCCCCGGGACAGGGGGCGAATCAGCCCCAGCATTTT. It encodes CASSQAPGQGANQPQHF.

The V gene is TRBV5-6, the J gene TRBJ1-5; 8 nucleotides align to TRBD1. Germline assignment: CDR1 SGHDT and CDR2 YYEEEE. The CDR3 extends over 16 amino acids. J lost 6 bases, V lost 0 bases, and 8 bases had no gene match. In DNA, the CDR3 is TGTGCCAGCAGCTTGGCTCCGGGACAGGATGTTCAGCCCCAGCATTTT. Translating gives CASSLAPGQDVQPQHF.

The rearrangement links TRBV2 to TRBJ2-7; 7 bases fit TRBD1. The CDR3 is 14 amino acids. CDR1 and CDR2 from the germline V gene are SNHLY and FYNNEI. The V segment lost 6 bases and the J segment 0 bases; nucleotides outside the gene matches: 5. The CDR3 bases are TGTGCCAGCAGAGCAGACAGGGCCTCCTACGAGCAGTACTTC. Protein product: CASRADRASYEQYF.

The rearrangement uses TRBV5-6 and TRBJ2-1; 7 nucleotides align to TRBD2. Trimming removed 4 bases from V and 9 bases from J; junction bases left unmatched: 22. The CDR3 sequence is 18 residues long. Germline CDR1 SGHDT, CDR2 YYEEEE. The CDR3 spells CASSPGLGESLSPSEQFF. Written as DNA, the CDR3 is TGTGCCAGCAGCCCTGGACTAGGGGAGTCCCTTAGTCCCAGTGAGCAGTTCTTC.

The V gene is TRBV5-1, the J gene TRBJ2-1, with TRBD2 identical over 8 bases. The junction had 10 bases not matched to a gene; V was cut back by 7 bases and J by 7 bases. From germline, CDR1 is SGHRS and CDR2 YFSETQ. The CDR3 runs to 14 residues. CDR3 in amino acids: CASGIGLAANEQFF. In DNA, the CDR3 is TGCGCCAGCGGAATAGGACTAGCTGCAAATGAGCAGTTCTTC.

V usage is TRBV6-6 and J usage is TRBJ2-7; TRBD1 agrees at 9 bases. Germline V CDR1 and CDR2: MNHNY, SVGAGI (reference sequence). The CDR3 is 14 amino acids. The V segment lost 5 bases and the J segment 6 bases; nucleotides outside the gene matches: 8. The DNA for the CDR3 is TGTGCCAGCAGTAACACAGGGGGCGGGTCCGAGCAGTACTTC. It is translated as CASSNTGGGSEQYF.

DNA of the CDR3: TGTGCCAGTAGACAGTTGTCCCTCCCGGGACAGCCCCAGCATTTT. This gives the protein CASRQLSLPGQPQHF. The chain carries TRBV19 and TRBJ1-5; D unclear. Per the germline V gene, CDR1 is LNHDA and CDR2 is SQIVND (reference sequence). The CDR3 is 15 amino acids. V was shortened by 6 bases and J by 7 bases, with 19 bases between the two germline ends.